This T cell receptor beta chain was profiled in a study of blood T cell repertoires in COVID-19. Germline V gene lookup returns CDR1 PRHDT and CDR2 FYEKMQ (reference sequence). Trimming took 2 bases from V and 2 from J; bases not matched to a gene: 5. The CDR3 runs to 15 residues. Produced via immunoSEQ multiplex PCR; TCRdb's table is partial and in-frame only. This table has more than 150,000 clones, around 87% appearing once. The clonotype originates from a man aged 40-49 years with active or convalescent COVID-19. The J gene is TRBJ2-7, the V gene TRBV13; the match to TRBD1 covers 8 bases. The sequencing sample was made of peripheral blood. CDR3 nucleotide sequence: TGTGCCAGCAGCTTAAGGACAGGGACCCCCTACGAGCAGTACTTC. Translated: CASSLRTGTPYEQYF.